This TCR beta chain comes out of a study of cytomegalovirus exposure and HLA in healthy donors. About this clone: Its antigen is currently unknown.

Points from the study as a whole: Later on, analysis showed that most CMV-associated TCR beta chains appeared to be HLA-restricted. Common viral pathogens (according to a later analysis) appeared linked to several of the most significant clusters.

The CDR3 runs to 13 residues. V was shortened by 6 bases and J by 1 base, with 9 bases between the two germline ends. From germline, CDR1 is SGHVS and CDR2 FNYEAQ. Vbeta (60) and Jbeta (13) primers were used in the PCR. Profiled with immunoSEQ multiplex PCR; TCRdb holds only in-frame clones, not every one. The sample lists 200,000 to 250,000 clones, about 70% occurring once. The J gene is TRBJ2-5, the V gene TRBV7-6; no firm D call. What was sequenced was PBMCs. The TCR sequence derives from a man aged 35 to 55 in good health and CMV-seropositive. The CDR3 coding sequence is TGTGCCAGCAGTTTGGCCCCCCAAGAGACCCAGTACTTC. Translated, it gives CASSLAPQETQYF.